The subject of this entry is one T cell receptor (beta chain). Its antigen is currently unknown. This entry comes from a study of cytomegalovirus exposure and HLA in healthy donors. Study information: The 95 to 150 validation repertoires and the roughly 670 first-cohort repertoires shared a platform, a later analysis reported. General observations from the study: The study flagged about 150 TCR beta chains as cytomegalovirus-associated. According to a later analysis, TCR clusters from the first cohort tended to co-occur in the 100 to 150 validation repertoires. Among TCR sequences, most were rare, though some public TCRs appeared in many donors.

This CDR3 is built from 16 residues. V was clipped by 5 bases and J by 8 bases; unmatched bases: 13. The V gene's germline CDR1 is KGHSH and CDR2 LQKENI. Profiling relied on immunoSEQ multiplex PCR, and the TCRdb table lists in-frame clones only, not all of them. The sample has 250,000 to 400,000 clones; approximately 85% are singletons. The sequenced sample was PBMCs. This receptor was taken from a man younger than 40 in good health and CMV-seronegative. The chain carries TRBV18 and TRBJ2-1, with 9 bases lining up with TRBD1. As DNA, the CDR3 is TGTGCCAGCTCAAGGGACAGGGTCGACGTTCGCGATGAGCAGTTCTTC. Translation: CASSRDRVDVRDEQFF. Together with reference TRBV18 and TRBJ2-1, the CDR3 gives the full variable domain: NAGVMQNPRHLVRRRGQEARLRCSPMKGHSHVYWYRQLPEEGLKFMVYLQKENIIDESGMPKERFSAEFPKEGPSILRIQQVVRGDSAAYFCASSRDRVDVRDEQFFGPGTRLTVL.